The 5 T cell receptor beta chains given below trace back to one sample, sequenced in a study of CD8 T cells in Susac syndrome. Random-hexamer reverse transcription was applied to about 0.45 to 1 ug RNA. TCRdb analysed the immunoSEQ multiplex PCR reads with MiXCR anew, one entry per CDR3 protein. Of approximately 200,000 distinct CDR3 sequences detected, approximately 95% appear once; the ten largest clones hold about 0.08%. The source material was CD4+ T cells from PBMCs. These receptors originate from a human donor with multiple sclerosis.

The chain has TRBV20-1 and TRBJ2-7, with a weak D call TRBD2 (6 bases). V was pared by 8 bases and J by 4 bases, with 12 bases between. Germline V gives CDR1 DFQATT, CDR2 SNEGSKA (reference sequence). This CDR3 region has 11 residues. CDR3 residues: CSLGSGYEQYF. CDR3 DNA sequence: TGCAGTCTCGGTAGCGGATACGAGCAGTACTTC.

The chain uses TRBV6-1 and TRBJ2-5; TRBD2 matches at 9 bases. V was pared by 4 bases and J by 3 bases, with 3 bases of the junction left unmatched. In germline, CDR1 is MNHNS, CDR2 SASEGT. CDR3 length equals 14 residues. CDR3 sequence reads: CASSGVAGEETQYF. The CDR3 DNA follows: TGTGCCAGCAGTGGGGTAGCGGGGGAAGAGACCCAGTACTTC.

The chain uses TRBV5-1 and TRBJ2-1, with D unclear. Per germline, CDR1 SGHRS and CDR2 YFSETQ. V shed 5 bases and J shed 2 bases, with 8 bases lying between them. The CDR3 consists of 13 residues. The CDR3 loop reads CASSPDAYNEQFF. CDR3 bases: TGCGCCAGCAGTCCCGACGCCTACAATGAGCAGTTCTTC.

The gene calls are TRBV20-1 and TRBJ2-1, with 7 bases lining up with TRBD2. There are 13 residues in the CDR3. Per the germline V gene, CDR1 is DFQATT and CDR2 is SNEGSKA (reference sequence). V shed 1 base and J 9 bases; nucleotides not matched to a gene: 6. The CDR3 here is CSARAGEGREQFF. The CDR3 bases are TGCAGTGCTAGAGCCGGGGAGGGCCGTGAGCAGTTCTTC.

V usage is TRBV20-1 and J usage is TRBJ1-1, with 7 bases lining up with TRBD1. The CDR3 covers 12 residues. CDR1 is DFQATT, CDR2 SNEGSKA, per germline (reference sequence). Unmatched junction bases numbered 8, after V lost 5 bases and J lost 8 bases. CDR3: CSAGSSGQEAFF. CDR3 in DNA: TGCAGTGCTGGATCCTCGGGACAGGAAGCTTTCTTT.